These 17 T cell receptor beta chains came from one sample sequenced in a study of CD8+ T cells in alopecia areata. RNA, once extracted, was reverse transcribed into cDNA for use as the sequencing template. Profiled with immunoSEQ multiplex PCR; TCRdb holds only in-frame clones, not every one. This table holds some 240,000 clones, more than 45% found once. Noted treatment: oral pan-JAK inhibitor, 5-10 mg twice daily. Sequencing used CD4+ T cells sorted from blood, obtained at week 4, from a patient treated with tofacitinib. The source is a human donor with alopecia areata.

This chain connects TRBV9 to TRBJ2-3; 9 bases match TRBD1. With V trimmed by 5 bases and J by 3 bases, 4 bases remained unmatched. CDR1 and CDR2 from the germline V gene are SGDLS and YYNGEE. The CDR3 has 14 residues. The CDR3 protein is CASRPTGGTDTQYF. The CDR3 bases are TGTGCCAGCAGACCGACAGGGGGGACAGATACGCAGTATTTT.

The V gene is TRBV20-1, the J gene TRBJ1-4; no reliable D call. V was pared by 3 bases and J by 7 bases, with 6 bases between. The CDR3 length is 11 residues. CDR1 is DFQATT and CDR2 is SNEGSKA in the germline V gene (reference sequence). This CDR3 reads CSASAVEKLFF. In DNA form, the CDR3 reads TGCAGTGCTAGCGCTGTTGAAAAACTGTTTTTT.

The rearrangement joins TRBV5-1 to TRBJ2-1; 7 bases align to TRBD1. After removal of 0 bases from V and 6 bases from J, the junction contained 6 bases not matched to a gene. Germline V CDR1 and CDR2: SGHRS, YFSETQ. This CDR3 spans 15 amino acids. CDR3: CASSLGYRGINEQFF. Written as DNA, the CDR3 is TGCGCCAGCAGCTTGGGATACAGGGGAATCAATGAGCAGTTCTTC.

This clone has just a few counts. The rearrangement uses TRBV28 and TRBJ2-5, with D perhaps matching TRBD2 (6 bases). The V gene's germline CDR1 is MDHEN and CDR2 SYDVKM. The CDR3 consists of 12 residues. Trimming cost V 8 bases and J 13 bases, with 20 bases left between them. DNA of the CDR3: TGTGCCAGCGCGAAGACAACTAGCAGTCCGTACTTC. This encodes CASAKTTSSPYF. Supplemented by reference TRBV28 and TRBJ2-5, the full variable domain reads DVKVTQSSRYLVKRTGEKVFLECVQDMDHENMFWYRQDPGLGLRLIYFSYDVKMKEKGDIPEGYSVSREKKERFSLILESASTNQTSMYLCASAKTTSSPYFGPGTRLLVL.

This clone was seen at least ten times. The chain combines TRBV7-2 with TRBJ2-5, with TRBD1 identical over 8 bases. After removal of 4 bases from V and 2 bases from J, the junction contained 6 bases not matched to a gene. In germline, CDR1 is SGHTA, CDR2 FQGNSA. CDR3 size: 15 residues. For the CDR3, the DNA is TGTGCCAGCAGCTCCGGACAGGGTTCTCAAGAGACCCAGTACTTC. Its protein is CASSSGQGSQETQYF.

In its sample, this clone was seen a few times. The V call is TRBV4-3, the J call TRBJ2-6; D uncertain. The CDR3 has 14 amino acids. The germline V gene has CDR1 LGHNA and CDR2 YSLEER. V was cut by 3 bases and J by 0 bases, with 3 bases left in between. The CDR3 nucleotides are TGCGCCAGCAGCCATATCTCTGGGGCCAACGTCCTGACTTTC. Protein product: CASSHISGANVLTF.

This chain joins TRBV5-1 and TRBJ2-5; possible D gene TRBD1, 6 bases. Trimming cost V 2 bases and J 1 base, with 12 bases left between them. The CDR3 spans 15 residues. Germline V gives CDR1 SGHRS, CDR2 YFSETQ. CDR3: CASSFTPGAQETQYF. CDR3 nucleotides: TGCGCCAGCAGCTTTACCCCAGGGGCCCAAGAGACCCAGTACTTC.

The chain joins TRBV5-1 to TRBJ1-1, with D unclear. V dropped 4 bases and J dropped 3 bases, with 10 bases sitting between them. This CDR3 comprises 13 residues. CDR1 is SGHRS and CDR2 is YFSETQ in the germline V gene. The CDR3 nucleotides read TGCGCCAGCAGCCCATCGGCTGACACTGAAGCTTTCTTT. Translated: CASSPSADTEAFF.

The chain employs TRBV25-1 and TRBJ1-6; D perhaps matches TRBD1 (6 bases). V lost 3 bases, J lost 9 bases, and 15 bases lay in between. The CDR3 contains 15 residues. Germline V gene lookup returns CDR1 MGHDK and CDR2 SYGVNS. Written as DNA, the CDR3 is TGTGCCAGCAGTGAGACAGGTCCTAATTCTTCACCCCTCCACTTT. It yields the protein CASSETGPNSSPLHF. Full variable domain (remainder filled in from reference TRBV25-1 and TRBJ1-6): EADIYQTPRYLVIGTGKKITLECSQTMGHDKMYWYQQDPGMELHLIHYSYGVNSTEKGDLSSESTVSRIRTEHFPLTLESARPSHTSQYLCASSETGPNSSPLHFGNGTRLTVT.

This clone was detected a few times. The chain has TRBV19 and TRBJ1-6; D is unresolved. Per the germline V gene, CDR1 is LNHDA and CDR2 is SQIVND (reference sequence). The CDR3 runs to 12 residues. The ends were cut back, 6 bases at V and 8 bases at J, with 8 bases in the middle. DNA for the CDR3: TGTGCCAGTAGGGATGCGGATTCACCCCTCCACTTT. It yields the protein CASRDADSPLHF.

The CDR3 bases are TGTGCCAGTAGTAACAGGGGGGATAATTCACCCCTCCACTTT. Protein product: CASSNRGDNSPLHF. V and J are TRBV19 and TRBJ1-6, with 8 bases lining up with TRBD1. Germline V gives CDR1 LNHDA, CDR2 SQIVND (reference sequence). CDR3 length equals 14 residues. V lost 4 bases to trimming and J lost 5 bases; unmatched junction nucleotides: 1.

The chain uses TRBV9 and TRBJ2-7, with D possibly being TRBD1 (5 bases). The V gene's germline CDR1 is SGDLS and CDR2 YYNGEE. Trimming pared 2 bases from V and 6 bases from J, leaving 18 bases between. The CDR3 extends over 15 amino acids. CDR3 coding DNA: TGTGCCAGCAGCGTGGGAACAGGTACATCCACCGAGCAGTACTTC. The encoded protein is CASSVGTGTSTEQYF.

This clone has a count of ten or more. The chain links TRBV23-1 to TRBJ2-3; D uncertain. TRBV23-1 falls under the ORF class, with uncertain function. V lost 2 bases to trimming and J lost 4 bases, with 10 bases between them. The CDR3 sequence is 14 residues long. The CDR3 loop reads CASSQPGPADTQYF. CDR3 DNA sequence: TGCGCCAGCAGTCAACCTGGACCAGCAGATACGCAGTATTTT.

This clone was observed a handful of times. The rearrangement joins TRBV7-2 to TRBJ2-3; 7 bases align to TRBD2. This CDR3 spans 16 amino acids. The V and J ends lost 7 bases and 1 base, in that order; junction bases with no gene match: 11. The germline gives CDR1 SGHTA, CDR2 FQGNSA. CDR3 sequence reads: CASTGQRLAGTDTQYF. CDR3 DNA: TGTGCCAGCACCGGGCAAAGGCTAGCGGGCACAGATACGCAGTATTTT.

The chain couples TRBV10-3 to TRBJ2-7, with D possibly TRBD1 on 6 matching bases. Trimming removed 7 bases at V and 1 base at J, with 14 bases between. CDR1 and CDR2 from the germline V gene are ENHRY and SYGVKD. This CDR3 is built from 14 residues. The CDR3 DNA reads as TGTGCCATCACTCCGACAGGTGGGTCCTACGAGCAGTACTTC. Its translation: CAITPTGGSYEQYF.

The chain employs TRBV5-1 and TRBJ1-2; no reliable D call. The CDR3 length is 13 residues. The ends were cut back, 7 bases at V and 6 bases at J, with 16 bases in the middle. Germline V gives CDR1 SGHRS, CDR2 YFSETQ. The CDR3 DNA reads TGCGCCAGCCGAACGGAGGAAGTGGATGGCTACACCTTC. Encoded protein: CASRTEEVDGYTF.

This chain's CDR3 is CATRERNPSYEQYF. DNA of the CDR3: TGTGCCACCAGGGAACGTAACCCGTCCTACGAGCAGTACTTC. The chain couples TRBV15 to TRBJ2-7; D not resolved. The ends were cut back, 6 bases at V and 1 base at J, with 13 bases in the middle. The CDR3 loop spans 14 amino acids. CDR1 is LNHNV and CDR2 is YYDKDF in the germline V gene (reference sequence).